This TCR beta chain stems from a study of CD8 T cells in ankylosing spondylitis. A few counts support this clonotype. The CDR3 is made up of 15 amino acids. V shed 3 bases, J shed 3 bases, and the junction held 6 bases outside the gene matches. Germline CDR1 and CDR2: SEHNR and FQNEAQ (reference sequence). TCRdb re-analysed the 5' RACE reads in MiXCR, keeping a single row per CDR3 protein. The table includes about 180,000 distinct CDR3 sequences, roughly 10% detected once. The sample comprised blood, either unsorted or a sorted T cell fraction (not recorded which). The rearrangement uses TRBV7-9 and TRBJ2-5; 8 nucleotides align to TRBD2. The receptor was isolated from a female donor with ankylosing spondylitis or in good health (not recorded which). The CDR3 here is CASSLFSGGKETQYF. In nucleotides, the CDR3 is TGTGCCAGCAGCTTGTTCTCGGGGGGGAAAGAGACCCAGTACTTC.